This TCR beta chain was sequenced for a study of identical twins. Points from the study as a whole: Researchers reported excess low generation probability among twin-shared out-of-frame alpha sequences. Conclusions were drawn cross-sectionally by statistical analysis, without following the same donors. Because invariant MAIT and iNKT cells could be present, zero-insertion analyses could be partly confounded.

Each CDR3 protein gets one entry after TCRdb re-called the 5' RACE reads with MiXCR. This table has 200,000 to 300,000 distinct CDR3 sequences, around 7.6% appearing once. Germline CDR1 is MNHEY and CDR2 is SMNVEV (reference sequence). The CDR3 sequence is 15 residues long. The V end lost 0 bases, the J end lost 0 bases, and 8 bases lay between the germline ends. Turning to this clonotype: Its antigen is still unknown.

These records were also assigned to another study, of yellow fever vaccine responses in identical twins. That investigation notes: Reports say the vaccine T cell response in twins looked partly convergent and partly personalized.

The receptor was isolated from a woman aged 18-35 years in good health. The J gene is TRBJ1-1, the V gene TRBV27; D is undetermined. Sequenced: CD8+ T cells sorted from blood. The CDR3 protein is CASSLSPGLNTEAFF. CDR3 DNA sequence: TGTGCCAGCAGTTTATCGCCGGGGTTGAACACTGAAGCTTTCTTT.